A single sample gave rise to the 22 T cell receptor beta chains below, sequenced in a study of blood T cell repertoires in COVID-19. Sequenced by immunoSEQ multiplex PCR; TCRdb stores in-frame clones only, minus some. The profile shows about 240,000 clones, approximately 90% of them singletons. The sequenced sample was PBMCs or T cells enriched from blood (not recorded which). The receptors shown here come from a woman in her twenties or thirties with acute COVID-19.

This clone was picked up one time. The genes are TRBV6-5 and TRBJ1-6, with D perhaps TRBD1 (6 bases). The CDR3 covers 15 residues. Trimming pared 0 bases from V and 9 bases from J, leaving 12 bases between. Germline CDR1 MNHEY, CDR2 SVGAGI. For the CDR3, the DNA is TGTGCCAGCAGTTACTCGACGGCAGGGGCTTCACCCCTCCACTTT. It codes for CASSYSTAGASPLHF.

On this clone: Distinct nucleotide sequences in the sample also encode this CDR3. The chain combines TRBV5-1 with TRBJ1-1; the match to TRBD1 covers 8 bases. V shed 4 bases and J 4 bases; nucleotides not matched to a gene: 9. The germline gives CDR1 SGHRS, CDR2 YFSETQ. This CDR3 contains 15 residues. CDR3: CASSLGQGASTEAFF. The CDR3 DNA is TGCGCCAGCAGCCTAGGACAGGGTGCTTCCACTGAAGCTTTCTTT.

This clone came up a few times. Here the CDR3 reads CASSRGGADTQYF. As DNA, the CDR3 is TGTGCCAGCAGCCGCGGGGGGGCCGATACGCAGTATTTT. This sequence joins TRBV11-3 and TRBJ2-3, with TRBD2 matching over 9 bases. Germline trimming cut 5 bases from V and 6 bases from J; bases unmatched to any gene: 3. The germline CDR1 and CDR2 sequences are SGHNT and YENEEA. This CDR3 region has 13 residues.

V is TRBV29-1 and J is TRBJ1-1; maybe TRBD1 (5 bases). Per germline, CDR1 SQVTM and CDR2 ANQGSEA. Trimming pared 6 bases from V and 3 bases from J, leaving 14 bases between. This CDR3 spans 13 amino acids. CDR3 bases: TGCAGCGTCGCACTCAGGGAAGACACTGAAGCTTTCTTT. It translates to CSVALREDTEAFF. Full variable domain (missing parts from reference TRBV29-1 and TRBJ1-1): SAVISQKPSRDICQRGTSLTIQCQVDSQVTMMFWYRQQPGQSLTLIATANQGSEATYESGFVIDKFPISRPNLTFSTLTVSNMSPEDSSIYLCSVALREDTEAFFGQGTRLTVV.

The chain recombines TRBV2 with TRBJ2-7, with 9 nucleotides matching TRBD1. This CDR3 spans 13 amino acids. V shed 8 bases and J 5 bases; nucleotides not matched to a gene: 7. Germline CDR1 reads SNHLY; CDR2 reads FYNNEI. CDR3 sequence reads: CASAGQGINEQYF. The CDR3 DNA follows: TGTGCCAGCGCGGGACAGGGAATAAACGAGCAGTACTTC.

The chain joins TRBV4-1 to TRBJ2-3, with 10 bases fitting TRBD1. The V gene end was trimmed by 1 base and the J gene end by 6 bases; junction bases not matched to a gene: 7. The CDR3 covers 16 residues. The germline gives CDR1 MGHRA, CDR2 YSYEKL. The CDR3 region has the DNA TGCGCCAGCAGCCAAGGGCGACAGGGGGCTGCGGATACGCAGTATTTT. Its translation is CASSQGRQGAADTQYF.

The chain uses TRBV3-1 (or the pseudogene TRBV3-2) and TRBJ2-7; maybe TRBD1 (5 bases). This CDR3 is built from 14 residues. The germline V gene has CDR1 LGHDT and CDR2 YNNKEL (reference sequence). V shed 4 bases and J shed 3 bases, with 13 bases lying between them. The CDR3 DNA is TGTGCCAGCAGCCCCGGCCAGGGATTCTACGAGCAGTACTTC. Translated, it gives CASSPGQGFYEQYF.

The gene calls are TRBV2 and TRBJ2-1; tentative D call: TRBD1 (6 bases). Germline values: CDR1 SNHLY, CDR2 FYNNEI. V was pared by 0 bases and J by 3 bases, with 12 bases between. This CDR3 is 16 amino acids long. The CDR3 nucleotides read TGTGCCAGCAGTGAAGCTGGGGGCCTTTTCTACAATGAGCAGTTCTTC. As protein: CASSEAGGLFYNEQFF.

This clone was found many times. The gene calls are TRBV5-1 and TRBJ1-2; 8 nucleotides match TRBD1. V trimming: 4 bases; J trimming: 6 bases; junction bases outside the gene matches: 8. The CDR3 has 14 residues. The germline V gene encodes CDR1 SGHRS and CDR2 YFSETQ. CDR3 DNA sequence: TGCGCCAGCAGCCCCGACAGGGGCGGGGATGGCTACACCTTC. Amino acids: CASSPDRGGDGYTF. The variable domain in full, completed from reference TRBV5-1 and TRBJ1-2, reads KAGVTQTPRYLIKTRGQQVTLSCSPISGHRSVSWYQQTPGQGLQFLFEYFSETQRNKGNFPGRFSGRQFSNSRSEMNVSTLELGDSALYLCASSPDRGGDGYTFGSGTRLTVV.

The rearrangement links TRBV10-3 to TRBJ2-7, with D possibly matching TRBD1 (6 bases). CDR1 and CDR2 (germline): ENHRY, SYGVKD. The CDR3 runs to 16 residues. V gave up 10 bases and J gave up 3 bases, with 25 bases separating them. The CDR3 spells CATNQPGQPNSYEQYF. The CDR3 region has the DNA TGTGCCACGAACCAACCAGGACAGCCAAATAGCTACGAGCAGTACTTC.

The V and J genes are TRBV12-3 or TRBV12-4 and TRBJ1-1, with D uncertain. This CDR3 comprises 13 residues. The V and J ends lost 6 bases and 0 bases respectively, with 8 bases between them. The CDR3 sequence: CASRETVNTEAFF. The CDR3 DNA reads TGTGCCAGCAGGGAGACGGTGAACACTGAAGCTTTCTTT.

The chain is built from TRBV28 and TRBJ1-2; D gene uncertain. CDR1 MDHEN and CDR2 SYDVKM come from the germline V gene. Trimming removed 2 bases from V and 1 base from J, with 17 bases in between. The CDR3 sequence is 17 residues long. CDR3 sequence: CASSLEDLAQINYGYTF. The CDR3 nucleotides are TGTGCCAGCAGTTTAGAGGACTTGGCGCAAATTAACTATGGCTACACCTTC.

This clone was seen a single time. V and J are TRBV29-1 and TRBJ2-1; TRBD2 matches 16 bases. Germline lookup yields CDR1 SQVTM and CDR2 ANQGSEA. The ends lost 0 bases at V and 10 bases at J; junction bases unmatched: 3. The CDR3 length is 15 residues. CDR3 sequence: CSVEEGLAGGHEQFF. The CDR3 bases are TGCAGCGTTGAAGAGGGACTAGCGGGGGGGCACGAGCAGTTCTTC.

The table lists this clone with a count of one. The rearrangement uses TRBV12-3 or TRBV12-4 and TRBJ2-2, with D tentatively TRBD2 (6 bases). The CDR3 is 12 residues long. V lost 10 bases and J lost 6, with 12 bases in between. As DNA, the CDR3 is TGTGCCACTAGCGAACCTCCCGGGGAGCTGTTTTTT. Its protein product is CATSEPPGELFF.

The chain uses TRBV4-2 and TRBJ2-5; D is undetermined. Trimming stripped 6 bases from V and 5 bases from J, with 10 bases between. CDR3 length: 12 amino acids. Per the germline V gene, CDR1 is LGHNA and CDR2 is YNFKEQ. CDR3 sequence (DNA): TGTGCCAGCAGGGGCCCGGATGAGACCCAGTACTTC. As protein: CASRGPDETQYF.

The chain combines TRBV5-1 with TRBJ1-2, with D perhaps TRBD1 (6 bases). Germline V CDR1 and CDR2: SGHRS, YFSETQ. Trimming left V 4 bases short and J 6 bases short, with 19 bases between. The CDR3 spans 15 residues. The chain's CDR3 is CASSPPFAGAHGYTF. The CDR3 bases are TGCGCCAGCAGCCCCCCCTTCGCGGGGGCACATGGCTACACCTTC.

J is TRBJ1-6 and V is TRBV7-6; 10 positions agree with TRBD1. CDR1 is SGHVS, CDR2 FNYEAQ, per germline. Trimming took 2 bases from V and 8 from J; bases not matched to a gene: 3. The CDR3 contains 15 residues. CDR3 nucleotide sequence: TGTGCCAGCAGCTTAACCGGGACAGGGGATTCACCCCTCCACTTT. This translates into CASSLTGTGDSPLHF.

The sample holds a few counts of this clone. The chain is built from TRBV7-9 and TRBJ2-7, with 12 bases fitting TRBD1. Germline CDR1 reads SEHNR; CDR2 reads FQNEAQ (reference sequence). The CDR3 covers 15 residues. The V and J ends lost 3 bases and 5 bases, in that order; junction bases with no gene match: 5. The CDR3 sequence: CASSFAGTGGHEQYF. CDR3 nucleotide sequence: TGTGCCAGCAGCTTCGCCGGGACAGGGGGCCACGAGCAGTACTTC.

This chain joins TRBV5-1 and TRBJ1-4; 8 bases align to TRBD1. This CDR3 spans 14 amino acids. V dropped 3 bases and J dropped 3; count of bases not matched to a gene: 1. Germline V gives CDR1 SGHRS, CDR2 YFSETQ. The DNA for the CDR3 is TGCGCCAGCAGCTGGACAGGGTCTAATGAAAAACTGTTTTTT. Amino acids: CASSWTGSNEKLFF. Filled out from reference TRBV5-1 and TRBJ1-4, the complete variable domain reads KAGVTQTPRYLIKTRGQQVTLSCSPISGHRSVSWYQQTPGQGLQFLFEYFSETQRNKGNFPGRFSGRQFSNSRSEMNVSTLELGDSALYLCASSWTGSNEKLFFGSGTQLSVL.

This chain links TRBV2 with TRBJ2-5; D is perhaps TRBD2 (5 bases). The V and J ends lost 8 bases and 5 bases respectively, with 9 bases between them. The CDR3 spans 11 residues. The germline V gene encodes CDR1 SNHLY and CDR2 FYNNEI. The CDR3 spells CASRGAETQYF. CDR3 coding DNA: TGTGCCAGCCGGGGAGCGGAGACCCAGTACTTC.

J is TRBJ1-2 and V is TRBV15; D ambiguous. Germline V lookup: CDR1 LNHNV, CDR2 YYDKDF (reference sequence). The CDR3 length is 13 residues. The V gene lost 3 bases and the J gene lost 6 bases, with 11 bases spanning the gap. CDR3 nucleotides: TGTGCCACCAGCAGGGGCGTGACTAATGGCTACACCTTC. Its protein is CATSRGVTNGYTF.

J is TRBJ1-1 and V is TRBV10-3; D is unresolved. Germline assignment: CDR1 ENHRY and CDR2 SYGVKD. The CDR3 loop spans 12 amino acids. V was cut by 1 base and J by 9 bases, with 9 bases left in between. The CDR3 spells CAISEFSEKAFF. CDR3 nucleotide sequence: TGTGCCATCAGTGAGTTCAGTGAAAAAGCTTTCTTT.